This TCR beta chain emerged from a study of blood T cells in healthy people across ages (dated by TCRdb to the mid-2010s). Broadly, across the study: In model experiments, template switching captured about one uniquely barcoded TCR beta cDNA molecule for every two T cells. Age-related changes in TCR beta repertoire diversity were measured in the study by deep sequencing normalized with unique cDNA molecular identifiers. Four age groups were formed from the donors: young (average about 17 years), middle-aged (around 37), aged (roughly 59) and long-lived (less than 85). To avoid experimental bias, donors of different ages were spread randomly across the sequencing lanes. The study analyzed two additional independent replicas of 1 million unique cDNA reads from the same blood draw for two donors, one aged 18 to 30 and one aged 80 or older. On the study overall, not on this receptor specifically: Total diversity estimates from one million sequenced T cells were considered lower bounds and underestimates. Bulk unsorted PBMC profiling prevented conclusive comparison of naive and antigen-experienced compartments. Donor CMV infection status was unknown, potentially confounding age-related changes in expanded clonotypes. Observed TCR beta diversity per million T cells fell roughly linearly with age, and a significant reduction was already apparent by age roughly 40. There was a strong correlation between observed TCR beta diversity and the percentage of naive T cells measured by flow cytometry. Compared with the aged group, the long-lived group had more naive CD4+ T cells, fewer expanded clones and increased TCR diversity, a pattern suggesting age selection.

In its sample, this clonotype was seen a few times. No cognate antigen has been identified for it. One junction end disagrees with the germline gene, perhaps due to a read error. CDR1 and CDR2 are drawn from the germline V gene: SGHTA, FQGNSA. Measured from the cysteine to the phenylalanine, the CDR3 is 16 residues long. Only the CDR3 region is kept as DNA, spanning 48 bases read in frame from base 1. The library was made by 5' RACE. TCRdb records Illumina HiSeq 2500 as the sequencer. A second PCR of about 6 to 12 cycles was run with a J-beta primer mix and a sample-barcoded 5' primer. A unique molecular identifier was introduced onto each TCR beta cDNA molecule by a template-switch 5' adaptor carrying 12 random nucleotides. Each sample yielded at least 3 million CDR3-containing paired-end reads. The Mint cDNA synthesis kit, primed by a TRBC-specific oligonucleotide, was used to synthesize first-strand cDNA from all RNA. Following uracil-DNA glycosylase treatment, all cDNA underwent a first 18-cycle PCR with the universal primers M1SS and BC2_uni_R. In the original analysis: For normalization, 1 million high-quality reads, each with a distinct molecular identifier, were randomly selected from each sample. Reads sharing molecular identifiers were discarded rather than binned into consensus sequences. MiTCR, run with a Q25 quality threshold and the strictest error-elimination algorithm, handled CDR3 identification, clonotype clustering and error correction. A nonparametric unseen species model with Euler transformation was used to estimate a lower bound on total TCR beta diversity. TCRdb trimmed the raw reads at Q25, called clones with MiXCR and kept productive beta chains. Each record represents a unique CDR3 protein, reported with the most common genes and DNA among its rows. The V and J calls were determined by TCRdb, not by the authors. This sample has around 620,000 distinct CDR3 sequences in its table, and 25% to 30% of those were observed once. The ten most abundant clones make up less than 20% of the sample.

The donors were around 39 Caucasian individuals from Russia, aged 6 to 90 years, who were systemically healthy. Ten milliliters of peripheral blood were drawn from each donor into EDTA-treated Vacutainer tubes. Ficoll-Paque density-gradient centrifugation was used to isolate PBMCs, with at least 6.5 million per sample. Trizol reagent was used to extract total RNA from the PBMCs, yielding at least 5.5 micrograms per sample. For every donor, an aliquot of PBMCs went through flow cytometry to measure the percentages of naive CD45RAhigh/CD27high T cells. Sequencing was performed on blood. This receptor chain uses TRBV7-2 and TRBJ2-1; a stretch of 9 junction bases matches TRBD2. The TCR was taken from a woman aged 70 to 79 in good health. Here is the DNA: TGTGCCAGCAGATTAGAGCGGGGGGACCTATACAATGAGCAGTTCTTC. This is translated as CASRLERGDLYNEQFF.